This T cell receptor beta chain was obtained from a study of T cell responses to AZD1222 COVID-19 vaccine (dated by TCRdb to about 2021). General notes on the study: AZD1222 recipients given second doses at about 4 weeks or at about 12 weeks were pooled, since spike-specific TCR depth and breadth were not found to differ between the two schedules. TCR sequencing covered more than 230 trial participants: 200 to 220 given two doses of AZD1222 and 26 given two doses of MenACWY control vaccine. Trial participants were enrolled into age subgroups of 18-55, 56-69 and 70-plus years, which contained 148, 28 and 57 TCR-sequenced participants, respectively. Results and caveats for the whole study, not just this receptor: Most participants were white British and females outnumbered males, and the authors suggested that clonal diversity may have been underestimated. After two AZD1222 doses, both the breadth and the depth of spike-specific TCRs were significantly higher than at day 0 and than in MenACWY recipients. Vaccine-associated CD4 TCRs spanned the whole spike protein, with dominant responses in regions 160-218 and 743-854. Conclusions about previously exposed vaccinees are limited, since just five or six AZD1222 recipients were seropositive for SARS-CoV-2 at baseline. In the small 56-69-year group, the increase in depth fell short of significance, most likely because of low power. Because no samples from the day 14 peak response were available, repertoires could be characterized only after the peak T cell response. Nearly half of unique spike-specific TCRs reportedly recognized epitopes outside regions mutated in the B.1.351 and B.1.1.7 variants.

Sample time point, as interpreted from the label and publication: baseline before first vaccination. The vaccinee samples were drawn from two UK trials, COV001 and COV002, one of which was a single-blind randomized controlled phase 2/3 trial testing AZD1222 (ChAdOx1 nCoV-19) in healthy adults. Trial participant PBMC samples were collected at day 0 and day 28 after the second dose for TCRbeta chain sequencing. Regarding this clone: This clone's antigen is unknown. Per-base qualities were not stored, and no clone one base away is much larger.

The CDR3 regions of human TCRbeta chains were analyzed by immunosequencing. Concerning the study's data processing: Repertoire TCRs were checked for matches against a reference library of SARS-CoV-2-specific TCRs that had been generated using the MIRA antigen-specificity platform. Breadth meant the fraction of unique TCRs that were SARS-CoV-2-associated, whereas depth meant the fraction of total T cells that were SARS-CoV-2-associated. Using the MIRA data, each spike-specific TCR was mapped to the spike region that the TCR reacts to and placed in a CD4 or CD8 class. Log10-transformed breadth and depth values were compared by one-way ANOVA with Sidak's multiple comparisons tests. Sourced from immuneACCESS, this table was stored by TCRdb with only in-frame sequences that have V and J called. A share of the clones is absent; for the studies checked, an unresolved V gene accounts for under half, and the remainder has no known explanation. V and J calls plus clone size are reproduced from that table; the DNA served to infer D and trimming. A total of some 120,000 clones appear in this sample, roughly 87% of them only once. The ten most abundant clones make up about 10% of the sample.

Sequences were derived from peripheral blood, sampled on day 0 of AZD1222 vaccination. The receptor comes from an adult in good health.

At the DNA level, the sequence is TGTGCCAGCAGCGTAGGAGGGGCGCGTACTGAAAAACTGTTTTTT. Translated, it gives CASSVGGARTEKLFF. The sequence joins TRBV9 to TRBJ1-4; the D gene is perhaps TRBD1, on 5 matching bases. Via the germline V gene, CDR1 is SGDLS and CDR2 YYNGEE. Reading from cysteine to phenylalanine, the CDR3 counts 15 amino acids. Solely the CDR3 DNA is kept, with 45 bases framed from the first base. A distance of 13 bases separates the germline ends of V and J, which lose 0 bases and 7 bases respectively.